Listed below are T cell receptor beta chains from one sample, sequenced in a study of Ad26.COV2.S vaccination and SARS-CoV-2 variants. The table came from immunoSEQ multiplex PCR; TCRdb's copy has only in-frame clones and leaves some out. The sample yields about 350,000 clones, around 89% seen once. The specimen comprised peripheral blood, sampled in a trial of Ad26.COV2.S vaccine versus placebo. The receptor set was obtained from a person aged 18-60 years who received the Ad26.COV2.S COVID-19 vaccine or a placebo. Each CDR3 is given with its conserved first and last residue. D genes are given only for firm matches. Only some rows state a clone size, as once, few, many or a class for expanded clones.

j_gene | v_gene | abundance | d_gene | CDR3nt | CDR3aa
TRBJ1-2 | TRBV9 | NA | NA | TGTGCCAGCAGCGAGGGTGGGGGAGGATCTGGGAACTATGGCTACACCTTC | CASSEGGGGSGNYGYTF
TRBJ1-5 | TRBV19 | few | NA | TGTGCCAGTAGTATAGTGGACGGTCGCTGGAGCAATCAGCCCCAGCATTTT | CASSIVDGRWSNQPQHF
TRBJ2-3 | TRBV12-5 | few | NA | TGTGCTAGTGGAACGGGTCAAAGGGATACGCAGTATTTT | CASGTGQRDTQYF
TRBJ1-6 | TRBV3-1/TRBV3-2 | NA | NA | TGTGCCAGCAGCCAACAGGGCGTTACACCCCTCCACTTT | CASSQQGVTPLHF
TRBJ2-1 | TRBV6-5 | NA | TRBD1 | TGTGCCGCCTGGACAGGGATATACAATGAGCAGTTCTTC | CAAWTGIYNEQFF
TRBJ2-5 | TRBV2 | NA | TRBD2 | TGTGCCAGCAGTGGACGGGGACTAGCGGATGAGACCCAGTACTTC | CASSGRGLADETQYF
TRBJ2-7 | TRBV4-3 | NA | TRBD1 | TGCGCCAGCAGCCGGACAGGGGGCTCCTACGAGCAGTACTTC | CASSRTGGSYEQYF
TRBJ2-1 | TRBV19 | NA | TRBD1 | TGTGCCAGTAGCCCCGGACAGGGCCCCTACGACTCCTACAATGAGCAGTTCTTC | CASSPGQGPYDSYNEQFF
TRBJ1-6 | TRBV25-1 | NA | NA | TGTGCCAGCAGTGAATATACAGGGCCCTATAATTCACCCCTCCACTTT | CASSEYTGPYNSPLHF
TRBJ1-2 | TRBV27 | NA | NA | TGTGCCAGCAGTTTACAGGGGAATGGCTACACCTTC | CASSLQGNGYTF
TRBJ2-4 | TRBV9 | NA | NA | TGTGCCAGCAGCGTAGGAGGGCAAAACATTCAGTACTTC | CASSVGGQNIQYF
TRBJ2-7 | TRBV19 | NA | TRBD1 | TGTGCCAGTTCAAAGGACAGGGCAACATCCTACGAGCAGTACTTC | CASSKDRATSYEQYF
TRBJ2-3 | TRBV24-1 | NA | NA | TGTGCCACCAGTGCCGGGACCGCCTTAAGGGATACGCAGTATTTT | CATSAGTALRDTQYF
TRBJ1-4 | TRBV19 | NA | NA | TGTGCCAGTAGCCGCCAGCTTAATGAAAAACTGTTTTTT | CASSRQLNEKLFF
TRBJ1-4 | TRBV18 | NA | TRBD1 | TGTGCCAGCTCACGCCCCTCCGGACAGGGGAGTAATGAAAAACTGTTTTTT | CASSRPSGQGSNEKLFF
TRBJ2-2 | TRBV7-9 | NA | TRBD1 | TGTGCCAGCAGCTTAGGACCAGGGGGCGGATCCGGGGAGCTGTTTTTT | CASSLGPGGGSGELFF
TRBJ1-1 | TRBV10-3 | NA | NA | TGTGCCATCAGTGGGATGGACAGAGTCACGAACACTGAAGCTTTCTTT | CAISGMDRVTNTEAFF
TRBJ2-6 | TRBV19 | NA | NA | TGTGCCAGTACCGATCTCCGCCGATCGACCAACGTCCTGACTTTC | CASTDLRRSTNVLTF
TRBJ2-7 | TRBV10-3 | NA | TRBD2 | TGTGCCATCAGTGACGGCGGGGGGGCCGCCGAGCAGTACTTC | CAISDGGGAAEQYF
TRBJ1-5 | TRBV19 | NA | NA | TGTGCCAGTACATATGCCGGGCGTAGGGGCAATCAGCCCCAGCATTTT | CASTYAGRRGNQPQHF